Shown below are 21 T cell receptor beta chains from a single sample sequenced in a study of blood T cell repertoires in COVID-19. Libraries were prepared by immunoSEQ multiplex PCR; TCRdb keeps only in-frame clonotypes and omits some of them. This sample has some 120,000 clones; about 80% occur once, and the top ten carry 10% to 13%. Sequencing was performed on peripheral blood. All receptors come from a human donor in a cohort sampled during active COVID-19.

V is TRBV3-1 (or the pseudogene TRBV3-2) and J is TRBJ2-3; D remains ambiguous. The V gene lost 4 bases and the J gene lost 5 bases, with 7 bases spanning the gap. The CDR3 has 12 residues. The V gene's germline CDR1 is LGHDT and CDR2 YNNKEL (reference sequence). The CDR3 sequence is CASSLQVDTQYF. CDR3 in DNA: TGTGCCAGCAGCCTCCAGGTAGATACGCAGTATTTT.

J is TRBJ2-1 and V is TRBV14, with 9 bases fitting TRBD1. V shed 2 bases, J shed 7 bases, and the junction held 6 bases outside the gene matches. The CDR3 sequence is 15 residues long. Looked up from germline, CDR1 is SGHDN and CDR2 is FVKESK. CDR3 bases: TGTGCCAGCAGCCAAAAGGGCGGGACAGGGAATGAGCAGTTCTTC. It specifies CASSQKGGTGNEQFF.

This clone has a single count. The chain uses TRBV11-1 and TRBJ2-1; D is ambiguous. Trimming took 5 bases from V and 4 from J, leaving 15 bases between them. CDR3 length: 15 amino acids. Germline V gives CDR1 SGHAT, CDR2 FQDESV (reference sequence). CDR3 bases: TGTGCCAGCAGCCCTGGCCCTGGGCCTTACAATGAGCAGTTCTTC. Encoded protein: CASSPGPGPYNEQFF.

The chain uses TRBV10-2 and TRBJ2-5; 8 bases line up with TRBD2. The J segment lost 4 bases and the V segment lost 4 bases, leaving 5 bases of the junction unmatched. This CDR3 has 14 residues. Germline loops: CDR1 WSHSY, CDR2 SAAADI. This chain's CDR3 is CASSALGGVETQYF. In nucleotides, the CDR3 is TGCGCCAGCAGTGCCCTCGGGGGGGTAGAGACCCAGTACTTC.

The chain has TRBV6-5 and TRBJ2-5; 9 bases align to TRBD2. Germline V lookup: CDR1 MNHEY, CDR2 SVGAGI. The CDR3 length is 15 residues. Trimming at V came to 7 bases and at J to 3 bases, leaving 9 bases not matched to a gene. The CDR3 region has the DNA TGTGCCAGCATTCATCTAGCGGGGCGAGAAGAGACCCAGTACTTC. Its translation is CASIHLAGREETQYF.

V usage is TRBV30 and J usage is TRBJ1-6, with D possibly TRBD1 on 6 matching bases. CDR1 and CDR2 from the germline V gene are GTSNPN and SVGIG (reference sequence). The CDR3 is 13 residues long. Between the trimmed V and J ends, which lost 3 bases and 6 bases, there was a span of 9 bases. The CDR3: CAWRQGLNSPLHF. CDR3 nucleotide sequence: TGTGCCTGGAGACAGGGCCTTAATTCACCCCTCCACTTT.

The V call is TRBV29-1, the J call TRBJ2-7; 10 bases match TRBD1. The trim removed 7 bases at V and 3 bases at J, leaving 3 bases unmatched. CDR1 and CDR2 (germline): SQVTM, ANQGSEA. The CDR3 has 12 amino acids. CDR3 sequence reads: CSARTGGYEQYF. As DNA, the CDR3 is TGCAGCGCCAGGACAGGGGGCTACGAGCAGTACTTC.

This clone turned up a few times. The rearrangement uses TRBV4-2 and TRBJ1-1; TRBD1 matches at 9 bases. The CDR3 is 15 amino acids. V gave up 4 bases and J gave up 5 bases; unmatched junction bases: 8. Germline V gives CDR1 LGHNA, CDR2 YNFKEQ. The CDR3 DNA follows: TGTGCCAGCAGCCCGGATGGGACAGGGAGTACTGAAGCTTTCTTT. Protein product: CASSPDGTGSTEAFF.

Ten or more counts support this clone. The J gene is TRBJ2-2, the V gene TRBV10-3, with 7 bases lining up with TRBD1. CDR3 length: 15 residues. CDR1 and CDR2 from the germline V gene are ENHRY and SYGVKD. V dropped 6 bases and J dropped 5; count of bases not matched to a gene: 9. CDR3 DNA: TGTGCCATCAGCATGACAGGGTTCAAGACCGGGGAGCTGTTTTTT. This gives the protein CAISMTGFKTGELFF.

The V gene is TRBV6-5, the J gene TRBJ1-4; D perhaps matches TRBD1 (5 bases). The CDR3 length is 12 residues. Germline CDR1 reads MNHEY; CDR2 reads SVGAGI. V dropped 8 bases and J dropped 6 bases, with 10 bases sitting between them. The CDR3 sequence is CASGQGYEKLFF. CDR3 sequence (DNA): TGTGCCAGCGGCCAGGGTTATGAAAAACTGTTTTTT.

The chain links TRBV25-1 to TRBJ2-6; TRBD2 agrees at 7 bases. J lost 0 bases, V lost 2 bases, and 7 bases had no gene match. The CDR3 length is 18 residues. Germline lookup yields CDR1 MGHDK and CDR2 SYGVNS. In DNA form, the CDR3 reads TGTGCCAGCAGTGAAATTAGCGGGTTAAGCTCTGGGGCCAACGTCCTGACTTTC. It codes for CASSEISGLSSGANVLTF. Together with reference TRBV25-1 and TRBJ2-6, the CDR3 gives the full variable domain: EADIYQTPRYLVIGTGKKITLECSQTMGHDKMYWYQQDPGMELHLIHYSYGVNSTEKGDLSSESTVSRIRTEHFPLTLESARPSHTSQYLCASSEISGLSSGANVLTFGAGSRLTVL.

The chain recombines TRBV7-9 with TRBJ1-2; 7 bases match TRBD1. The CDR3 totals 14 residues. V was pared by 3 bases and J by 4 bases, with 5 bases of the junction left unmatched. Germline values: CDR1 SEHNR, CDR2 FQNEAQ (reference sequence). The CDR3, as DNA: TGTGCCAGCAGCTTCCTTACAGGGGCCTATGGCTACACCTTC. Its protein product is CASSFLTGAYGYTF.

The rearrangement links TRBV30 to TRBJ2-1; TRBD2 might be the D (5 bases). CDR1 GTSNPN and CDR2 SVGIG come from the germline V gene (reference sequence). The CDR3 has 14 amino acids. V gave up 5 bases and J gave up 8 bases, with 19 bases separating them. CDR3 coding DNA: TGTGCCTGGGGTCTCATGCGAGCCGGGGATGAGCAGTTCTTC. This gives the protein CAWGLMRAGDEQFF.

This rearrangement joins TRBV7-2 to TRBJ1-1, with D tentatively TRBD1 (6 bases). This CDR3 is built from 13 residues. Germline assignment: CDR1 SGHTA and CDR2 FQGNSA. The V and J ends lost 0 bases and 10 bases respectively, with 12 bases between them. In DNA, the CDR3 is TGTGCCAGCAGCTTAGCGGCGGGGGGCATAGCTTTCTTT. It is translated as CASSLAAGGIAFF.

This chain uses TRBV11-2 with TRBJ2-5; D is undetermined. The CDR3 covers 15 residues. CDR1 and CDR2 from the germline V gene are SGHAT and FQNNGV. The V end was cut by 5 bases, the J end by 0 bases, with 13 bases between. For the CDR3, the DNA is TGTGCCAGCAGCGCGTTCCTGGTCGACCAAGAGACCCAGTACTTC. Protein: CASSAFLVDQETQYF.

The chain uses TRBV10-3 and TRBJ2-5; a possible D gene is TRBD1 (6 bases). The CDR3 has 11 amino acids. Germline V lookup: CDR1 ENHRY, CDR2 SYGVKD. The germline V and J ends were trimmed by 11 bases and 5 bases, with 12 bases remaining between them. DNA for the CDR3: TGTGCCGTTGGGCAGGGGGAGACCCAGTACTTC. The encoded protein is CAVGQGETQYF.

The V and J genes are TRBV7-9 and TRBJ2-7, with 10 bases identical to TRBD1. V was clipped by 3 bases and J by 5 bases; unmatched bases: 7. CDR3 length: 15 residues. The V gene's germline CDR1 is SEHNR and CDR2 FQNEAQ (reference sequence). CDR3 in DNA: TGTGCCAGCAGCTTGGGGGGGACAGGGGTCCACGAGCAGTACTTC. Translated, it gives CASSLGGTGVHEQYF. Drawing the rest from reference TRBV7-9 and TRBJ2-7, the complete variable domain is DTGVSQNPRHKITKRGQNVTFRCDPISEHNRLYWYRQTLGQGPEFLTYFQNEAQLEKSRLLSDRFSAERPKGSFSTLEIQRTEQGDSAMYLCASSLGGTGVHEQYFGPGTRLTVT.

This chain links TRBV19 with TRBJ1-1; TRBD1 agrees at 7 bases. The germline CDR1 and CDR2 sequences are LNHDA and SQIVND (reference sequence). V trimming: 7 bases; J trimming: 0 bases; junction bases outside the gene matches: 8. The CDR3 consists of 15 residues. In DNA, the CDR3 is TGTGCCAGTACCCCGGACAGGAGGATGAACACTGAAGCTTTCTTT. This codes for CASTPDRRMNTEAFF.

This clone occurred a few times. The identical CDR3 is also encoded by other nucleotide sequences in the sample. The rearrangement links TRBV3-1 (or the pseudogene TRBV3-2) to TRBJ2-7, with D hard to call. This CDR3 is 11 amino acids long. Between the trimmed V and J ends, which lost 4 bases and 7 bases, there was a span of 8 bases. CDR1 and CDR2 from the germline V gene are LGHDT and YNNKEL (reference sequence). CDR3 loop: CASSLTTEQYF. In DNA form, the CDR3 reads TGTGCCAGCAGCCTCACCACTGAGCAGTACTTC.

The chain is built from TRBV2 and TRBJ1-4; the D gene is possibly TRBD1 (6 bases). The V gene's germline CDR1 is SNHLY and CDR2 FYNNEI. The CDR3 contains 15 residues. V shed 1 base and J shed 3 bases, with 9 bases lying between them. The CDR3 sequence is CASSEEGVPNEKLFF. CDR3 coding DNA: TGTGCCAGCAGTGAAGAGGGGGTGCCTAATGAAAAACTGTTTTTT.

This chain connects TRBV7-8 to TRBJ2-5; 7 nucleotides align to TRBD1. This CDR3 spans 15 amino acids. V was clipped by 4 bases and J by 2 bases; unmatched bases: 7. Germline V gives CDR1 SGHVS, CDR2 FQNEAQ. Here the CDR3 reads CASSYLNRGQETQYF. The DNA of the CDR3 is TGTGCCAGCAGCTACCTGAACAGGGGTCAAGAGACCCAGTACTTC.